A selection of T cell receptor beta chains follows, all from one sample in a study of neurological immune-mediated disorders. One entry per CDR3 protein, called by TCRdb with MiXCR from the 5' RACE reads. The sample consists of 120,000 or so distinct CDR3 sequences, approximately 3.2% of them appearing once. The sequenced material came from PBMCs. Receptors were obtained from a woman aged 30 to 39 with multiple sclerosis. CDR3s include the opening cysteine and the closing phenylalanine or tryptophan. The order of the fields is J gene, V gene, clone size, CDR3 length, D gene, CDR3 protein, CDR3 DNA. A D gene is named only where the DNA matches it firmly. Clone size is stated in some rows and not others, as once, few, many or a class when expanded.

TRBJ1-1 | TRBV29-1 | many | 14 | NA | CSVEGRAGGTEAFF | TGCAGCGTTGAAGGGCGGGCTGGTGGCACTGAAGCTTTCTTT
TRBJ2-1 | TRBV6-2/TRBV6-3 | many | 13 | NA | CASIADGLAEQFF | TGTGCCAGCATCGCGGACGGACTCGCTGAGCAGTTCTTC
TRBJ1-1 | TRBV29-1 | many | 11 | NA | CSVRENTEAFF | TGCAGCGTCAGGGAGAACACTGAAGCTTTCTTT
TRBJ2-3 | TRBV6-6 | many | 15 | TRBD2 | CASSLAGGSTDTQYF | TGTGCCAGCAGCTTAGCGGGAGGGAGCACAGATACGCAGTATTTT
TRBJ2-2 | TRBV5-1 | many | 13 | NA | CASCSGNTGELFF | TGCGCCAGCTGCTCCGGCAACACCGGGGAGCTGTTTTTT
TRBJ1-5 | TRBV6-2/TRBV6-3 | many | 14 | NA | CASSGSGSNQPQHF | TGTGCCAGCAGTGGAAGCGGGAGCAATCAGCCCCAGCATTTT
TRBJ2-1 | TRBV7-2 | few | 15 | TRBD2 | CASSELAGGYNEQFF | TGTGCCAGCAGCGAACTAGCGGGAGGGTACAATGAGCAGTTCTTC
TRBJ1-2 | TRBV27 | many | 16 | TRBD1 | CASSLGGGGRIYGYTF | TGTGCCAGCAGTTTAGGGGGAGGGGGCAGGATCTATGGCTACACCTTC
TRBJ2-3 | TRBV5-1 | many | 18 | TRBD2 | CASSPGLAGGTSTDTQYF | TGCGCCAGCAGCCCCGGACTAGCGGGGGGAACTAGCACAGATACGCAGTATTTT
TRBJ2-5 | TRBV20-1 | many | 16 | TRBD2 | CSARGPQREGLETQYF | TGCAGTGCTAGAGGCCCCCAGCGGGAGGGCTTAGAGACCCAGTACTTC
TRBJ2-1 | TRBV20-1 | NA | 13 | NA | CSASQTRYNEQFF | TGCAGTGCTAGCCAAACTAGATACAATGAGCAGTTCTTC
TRBJ2-7 | TRBV20-1 | many | 14 | TRBD1 | CSAGGGQGFYEQYF | TGCAGTGCTGGGGGGGGACAGGGATTCTACGAGCAGTACTTC
TRBJ1-2 | TRBV9 | many | 12 | NA | CASYENFYGYTF | TGTGCCAGCTACGAGAACTTCTATGGCTACACCTTC
TRBJ2-3 | TRBV9 | many | 11 | NA | CASSDTDTQYF | TGTGCCAGCAGCGACACAGATACGCAGTATTTT
TRBJ2-7 | TRBV4-1 | NA | 15 | NA | CASSQFQSRSYEQYF | TGCGCCAGCAGCCAATTCCAATCGCGCTCCTACGAGCAGTACTTC
TRBJ1-5 | TRBV19 | many | 15 | NA | CASIDRGGSNQPQHF | TGTGCCAGCATAGACCGGGGAGGAAGCAATCAGCCCCAGCATTTT
TRBJ2-1 | TRBV4-1 | many | 16 | NA | CASSQVDIISYNEQFF | TGCGCCAGCAGCCAGGTTGACATCATCTCCTACAATGAGCAGTTCTTC
TRBJ2-7 | TRBV20-1 | many | 14 | NA | CSATSRDPLYEQYF | TGCAGTGCTACCAGCAGGGATCCTCTCTACGAGCAGTACTTC
TRBJ1-2 | TRBV4-3 | many | 16 | NA | CASSQDKWVRDYGYTF | TGCGCCAGCAGCCAAGATAAGTGGGTTAGAGACTATGGCTACACCTTC
TRBJ1-1 | TRBV5-6 | many | 15 | TRBD1 | CASSPGQAGRTEAFF | TGTGCCAGCAGCCCGGGACAGGCGGGTAGGACTGAAGCTTTCTTT
TRBJ2-7 | TRBV20-1 | many | 13 | NA | CSAPPGPSYEQYF | TGCAGTGCACCCCCGGGGCCCTCCTACGAGCAGTACTTC
TRBJ2-7 | TRBV4-1 | many | 15 | NA | CASSQEGGRGLEQYF | TGCGCCAGCAGCCAAGAAGGGGGTAGGGGACTCGAGCAGTACTTC
TRBJ1-4 | TRBV5-6 | many | 14 | NA | CASSTRPTNEKLFF | TGTGCCAGCAGCACCCGGCCAACTAATGAAAAACTGTTTTTT
TRBJ1-2 | TRBV20-1 | many | 10 | NA | CGDSFYGYTF | TGCGGAGATAGTTTCTATGGCTACACCTTC
TRBJ1-1 | TRBV12-3/TRBV12-4 | many | 14 | NA | CASSYGGEVAEAFF | TGTGCCAGCAGTTACGGGGGGGAGGTCGCTGAAGCTTTCTTT
TRBJ1-1 | TRBV20-1 | many | 14 | NA | CSARRGRMNTEAFF | TGCAGTGCCAGAAGGGGCCGTATGAACACTGAAGCTTTCTTT
TRBJ1-2 | TRBV20-1 | many | 11 | NA | CSTYTSRGYTF | TGCAGTACTTACACTTCCAGGGGCTACACTTTC
TRBJ2-1 | TRBV7-9 | many | 11 | NA | CASEGGTEQFF | TGTGCCAGCGAGGGGGGGACAGAGCAGTTCTTC